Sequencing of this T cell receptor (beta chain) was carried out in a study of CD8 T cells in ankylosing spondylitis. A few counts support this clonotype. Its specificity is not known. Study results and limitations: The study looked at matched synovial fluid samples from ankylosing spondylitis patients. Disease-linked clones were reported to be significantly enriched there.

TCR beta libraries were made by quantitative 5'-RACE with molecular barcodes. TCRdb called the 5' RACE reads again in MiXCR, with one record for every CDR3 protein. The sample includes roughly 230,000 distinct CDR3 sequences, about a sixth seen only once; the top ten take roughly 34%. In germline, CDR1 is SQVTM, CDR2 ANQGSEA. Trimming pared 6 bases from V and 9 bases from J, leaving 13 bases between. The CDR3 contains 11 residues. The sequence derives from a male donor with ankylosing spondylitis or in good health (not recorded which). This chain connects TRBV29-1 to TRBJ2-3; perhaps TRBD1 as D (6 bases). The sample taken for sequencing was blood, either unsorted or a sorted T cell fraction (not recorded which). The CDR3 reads CSVVGGLTQYF. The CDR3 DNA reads TGCAGCGTCGTTGGGGGCTTAACGCAGTATTTT.